This T cell receptor beta chain was profiled in a study of cytomegalovirus exposure and HLA in healthy donors. Whole-study results and caveats: The study put some 150 TCR beta chains on its list as cytomegalovirus-associated. That first-cohort TCR clusters tended to co-occur in the 120 or so validation repertoires was found in a later analysis.

Sequencing used immunoSEQ multiplex PCR; TCRdb keeps in-frame clones, though not all of them. The profile shows 150,000 to 200,000 clones, over 80% of them singletons. In regard to this clone: Its antigen is unknown.

CDR1 MNHEY and CDR2 SMNVEV come from the germline V gene (reference sequence). The CDR3 is made up of 14 amino acids. V gave up 2 bases and J gave up 5 bases, with 13 bases separating them. The rearrangement uses TRBV27 and TRBJ2-7; D perhaps matches TRBD1 (6 bases). This TCR derives from a man aged 30 to 45 in good health and CMV-seropositive. The sequencing sample was made of PBMCs. The CDR3 nucleotides read TGTGCCAGCAGTTTAGAGGGGGAGAGAAACGAGCAGTACTTC. Translating gives CASSLEGERNEQYF.